This T cell receptor (beta chain) was recorded in a study of vaccination effects on CD4 cells after COVID-19. Study overall: Either the BNT162b2 or mRNA-1273 vaccine was given to participants in two doses.

Using immunoSEQ multiplex PCR, the repertoire was profiled, and TCRdb retains in-frame clones only, with some absent. In the table there are tens of thousands of clones, about 76% of which are singletons. About this clone: The antigen is undetermined.

The CDR3 loop spans 16 amino acids. The ViraFEST assay expanded antigen-specific CD4+ T cells with viral peptide pools before sequencing. Cells that had been cultured for roughly ten days were the source of isolated CD4+ T cells. No vaccinee had earlier SARS-CoV-2 infection, and nucleocapsid antibodies were negative. The chain uses TRBV21-1 and TRBJ1-4; TRBD1 is taken as the D call from the table, unchecked against the DNA. TRBV21-1 constitutes a pseudogene. Sequences were derived from CD4+ T cells from PBMCs cultured with SARS-CoV-2 spike peptides, sampled before COVID-19 vaccination. This TCR came from a human donor who received a COVID-19 vaccine. The CDR3 sequence is CASSKAHGTPNEKLFF. The CDR3 nucleotides are TGTGCCAGCAGCAAAGCTCACGGGACACCTAATGAAAAACTGTTTTTT.